Listed here is a single T cell receptor (beta chain). The antigen remains unidentified. PCR amplification relied on 60 Vbeta primers (plus 13 Jbeta primers). Data came from immunoSEQ multiplex PCR; TCRdb stores just in-frame clones and leaves some out. This repertoire comprises over 45,000 clones; its ten largest clones make up roughly 2%. This specimen belongs to a study of cytomegalovirus exposure and HLA in healthy donors. The V end was cut by 8 bases, the J end by 4 bases, with 17 bases between. The CDR3 has 15 residues. Study results and limitations: Most subjects' HLA-A and HLA-B alleles were reportedly predicted from TCR beta sequences. Of the V segments, some could not be distinguished, including TRBV6-2 and TRBV6-3, and were excluded. Productive rates of about 87% or about 30% were seen for most TCR beta V segments in an earlier analysis.

Specimen: PBMCs. This receptor was identified in a woman between 18 and 29 years old in good health and CMV-seronegative. The chain employs TRBV6-7 and TRBJ1-4, with D uncertain. TRBV6-7 is an open reading frame, and its role is uncertain. The DNA of the CDR3 is TGTGCCAGCCCGGGAGTCGAAAGGCATAATGAAAAACTGTTTTTT. This encodes CASPGVERHNEKLFF.